This TCR beta chain was obtained from a study of OX40 agonist ivuxolimab in advanced cancers. Study results and caveats: Both CD4+ and CD8+ T cell populations in blood had undergone clonal expansion by week 6 at 0.1 to 3.0 mg/kg.

From germline, CDR1 is MNHEY and CDR2 SVGAGI. V was trimmed by 6 bases and J by 4 bases, leaving 15 bases between them. The CDR3 is made up of 14 amino acids. The table came from immunoSEQ multiplex PCR; TCRdb's copy has only in-frame clones and leaves some out. The repertoire holds 97,000 or so clones, with around 90% as singletons. Peripheral blood came from all dose cohorts at three timepoints. Comment on this clone: The target antigen is unknown.

This sequence was found in an adult with an advanced solid tumor such as melanoma, head and neck, liver or kidney cancer. Sequenced here: CD4+ or CD8+ T cells sorted from blood, sampled in a trial of the OX40 agonist ivuxolimab. The genes are TRBV6-5 and TRBJ1-1; weak D call: TRBD1 (6 bases). In DNA, the CDR3 is TGTGCCAGCAGGAACGCCGACAGGCCCACTGAAGCTTTCTTT. Translating gives CASRNADRPTEAFF.